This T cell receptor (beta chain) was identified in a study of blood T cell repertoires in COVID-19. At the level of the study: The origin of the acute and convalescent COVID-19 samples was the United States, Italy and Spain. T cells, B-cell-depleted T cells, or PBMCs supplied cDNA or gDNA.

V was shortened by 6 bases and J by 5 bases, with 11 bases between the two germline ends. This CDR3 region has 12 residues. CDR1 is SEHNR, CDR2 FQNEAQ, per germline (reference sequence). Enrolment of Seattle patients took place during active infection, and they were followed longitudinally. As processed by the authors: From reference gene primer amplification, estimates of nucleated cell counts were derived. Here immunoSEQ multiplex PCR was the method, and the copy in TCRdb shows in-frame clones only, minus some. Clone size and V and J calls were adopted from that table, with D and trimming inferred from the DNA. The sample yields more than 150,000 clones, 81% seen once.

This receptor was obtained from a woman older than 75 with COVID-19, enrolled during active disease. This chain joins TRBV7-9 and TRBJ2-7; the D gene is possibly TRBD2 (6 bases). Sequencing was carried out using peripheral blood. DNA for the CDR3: TGTGCCAGCAGAAAGGAGGGAAACGAGCAGTACTTC. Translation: CASRKEGNEQYF.